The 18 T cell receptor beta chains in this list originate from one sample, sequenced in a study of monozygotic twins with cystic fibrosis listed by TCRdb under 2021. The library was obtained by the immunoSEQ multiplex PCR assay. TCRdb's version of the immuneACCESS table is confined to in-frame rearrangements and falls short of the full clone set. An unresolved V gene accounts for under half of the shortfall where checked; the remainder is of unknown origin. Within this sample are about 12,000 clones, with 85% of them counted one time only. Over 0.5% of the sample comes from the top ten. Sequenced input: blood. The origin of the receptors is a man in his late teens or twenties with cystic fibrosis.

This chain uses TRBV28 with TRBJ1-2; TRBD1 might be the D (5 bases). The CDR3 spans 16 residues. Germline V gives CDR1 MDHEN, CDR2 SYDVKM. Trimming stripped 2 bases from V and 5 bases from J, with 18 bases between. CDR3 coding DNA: TGTGCCAGCAGTTTACGCTGGGGGACGCACGTTTATGGCTACACCTTC. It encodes CASSLRWGTHVYGYTF.

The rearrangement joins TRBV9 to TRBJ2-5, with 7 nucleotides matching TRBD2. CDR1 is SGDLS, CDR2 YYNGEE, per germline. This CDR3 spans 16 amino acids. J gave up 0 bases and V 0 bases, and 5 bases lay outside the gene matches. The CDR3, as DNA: TGTGCCAGCAGCGTAGAGGGAGGGAGATACCAAGAGACCCAGTACTTC. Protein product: CASSVEGGRYQETQYF.

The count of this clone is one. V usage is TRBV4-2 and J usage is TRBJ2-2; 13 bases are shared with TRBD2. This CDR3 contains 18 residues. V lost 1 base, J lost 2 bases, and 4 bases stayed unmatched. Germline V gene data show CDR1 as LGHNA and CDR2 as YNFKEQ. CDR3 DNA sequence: TGTGCCAGCAGCCAAGGGACTAGCGGGAGAATTAACACCGGGGAGCTGTTTTTT. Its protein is CASSQGTSGRINTGELFF.

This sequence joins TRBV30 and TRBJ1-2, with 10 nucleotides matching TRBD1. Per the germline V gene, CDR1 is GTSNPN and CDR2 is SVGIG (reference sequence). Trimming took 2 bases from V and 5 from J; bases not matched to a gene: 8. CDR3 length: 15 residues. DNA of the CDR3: TGTGCCTGGAGTCTTTCCGGGACAGGGGCTTATGGCTACACCTTC. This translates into CAWSLSGTGAYGYTF.

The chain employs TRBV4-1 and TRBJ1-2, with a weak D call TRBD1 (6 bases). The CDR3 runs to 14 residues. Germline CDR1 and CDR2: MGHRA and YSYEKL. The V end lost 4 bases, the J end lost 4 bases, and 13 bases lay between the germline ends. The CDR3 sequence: CASSRRDIAYGYTF. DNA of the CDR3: TGCGCCAGCAGCCGCCGGGACATCGCCTATGGCTACACCTTC.

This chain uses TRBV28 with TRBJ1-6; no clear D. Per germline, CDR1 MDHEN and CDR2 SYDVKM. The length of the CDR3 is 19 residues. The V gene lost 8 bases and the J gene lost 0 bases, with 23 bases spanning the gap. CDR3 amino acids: CASSTEGSVRSSYNSPLHF. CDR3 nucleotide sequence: TGTGCCAGCTCTACCGAAGGGTCGGTCAGAAGCTCCTATAATTCACCCCTCCACTTT.

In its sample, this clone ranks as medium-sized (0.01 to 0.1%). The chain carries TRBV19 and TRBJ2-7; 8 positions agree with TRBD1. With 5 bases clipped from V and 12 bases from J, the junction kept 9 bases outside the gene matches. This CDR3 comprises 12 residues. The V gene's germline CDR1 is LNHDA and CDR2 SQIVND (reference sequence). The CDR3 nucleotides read TGTGCCAGTAGTTTTACAGGGGGAGGAACGTACTTC. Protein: CASSFTGGGTYF.

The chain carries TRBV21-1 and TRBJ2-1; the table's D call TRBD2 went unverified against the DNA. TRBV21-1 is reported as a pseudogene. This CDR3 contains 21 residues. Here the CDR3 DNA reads TGTGCCAGCAGCAAAGAATTCCTAGCGGGGAAGACCCCAAGCTCCTACAATGAGCAGTTCTTC. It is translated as CASSKEFLAGKTPSSYNEQFF.

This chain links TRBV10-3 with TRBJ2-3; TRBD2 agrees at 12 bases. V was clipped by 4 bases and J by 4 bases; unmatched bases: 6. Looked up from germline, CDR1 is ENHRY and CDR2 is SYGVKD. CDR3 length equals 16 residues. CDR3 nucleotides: TGTGCCATCAGTGGGGCGACTAGCGGGAGCCCAGATACGCAGTATTTT. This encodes CAISGATSGSPDTQYF.

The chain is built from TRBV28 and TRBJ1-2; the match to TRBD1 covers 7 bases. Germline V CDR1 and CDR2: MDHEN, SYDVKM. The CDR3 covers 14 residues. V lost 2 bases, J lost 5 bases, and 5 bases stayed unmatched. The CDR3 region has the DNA TGTGCCAGCAGTTTAGTCGGGACAGCTTATGGCTACACCTTC. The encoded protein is CASSLVGTAYGYTF.

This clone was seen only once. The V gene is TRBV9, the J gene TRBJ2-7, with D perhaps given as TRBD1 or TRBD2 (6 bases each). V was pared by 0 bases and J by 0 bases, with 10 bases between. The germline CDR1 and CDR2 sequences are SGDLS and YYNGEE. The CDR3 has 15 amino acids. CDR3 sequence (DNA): TGTGCCAGCAGCGTAGGGGGGGCGAGCTCCTACGAGCAGTACTTC. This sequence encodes CASSVGGASSYEQYF.

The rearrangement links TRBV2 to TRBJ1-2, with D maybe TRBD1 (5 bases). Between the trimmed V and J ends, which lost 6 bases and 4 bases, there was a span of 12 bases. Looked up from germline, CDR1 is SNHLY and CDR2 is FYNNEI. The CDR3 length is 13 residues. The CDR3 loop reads CASRGGQGYGYTF. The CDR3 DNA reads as TGTGCCAGCAGAGGAGGGCAGGGCTATGGCTACACCTTC.

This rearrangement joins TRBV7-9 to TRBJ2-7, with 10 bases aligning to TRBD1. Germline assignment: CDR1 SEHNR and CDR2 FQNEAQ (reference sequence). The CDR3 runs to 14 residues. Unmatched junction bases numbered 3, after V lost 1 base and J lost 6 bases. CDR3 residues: CASSLGQGAGEQYF. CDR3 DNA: TGTGCCAGCAGCTTAGGACAGGGGGCTGGCGAGCAGTACTTC.

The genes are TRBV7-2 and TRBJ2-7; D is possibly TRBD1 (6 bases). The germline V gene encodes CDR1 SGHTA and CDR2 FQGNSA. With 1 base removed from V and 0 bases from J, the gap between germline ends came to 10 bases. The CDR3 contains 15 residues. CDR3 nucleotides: TGTGCCAGCAGCTTAGGATGGGGGCCCTCCTACGAGCAGTACTTC. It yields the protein CASSLGWGPSYEQYF.

CDR3 loop: CASSHKTDRAYGYTF. The CDR3 DNA follows: TGTGCCAGCAGCCATAAGACGGACAGAGCCTATGGCTACACCTTC. J is TRBJ1-2 and V is TRBV7-9; possible D gene TRBD1, 6 bases. The CDR3 spans 15 residues. V shed 5 bases and J shed 4 bases, with 17 bases lying between them. CDR1 SEHNR and CDR2 FQNEAQ come from the germline V gene (reference sequence).

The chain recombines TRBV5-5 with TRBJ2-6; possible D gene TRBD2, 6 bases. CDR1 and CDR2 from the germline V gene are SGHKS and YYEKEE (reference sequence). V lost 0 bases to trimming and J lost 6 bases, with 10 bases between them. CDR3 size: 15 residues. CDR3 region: CASSLVGEAANVLTF. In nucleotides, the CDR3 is TGTGCCAGCAGCTTGGTCGGGGAGGCGGCCAACGTCCTGACTTTC.

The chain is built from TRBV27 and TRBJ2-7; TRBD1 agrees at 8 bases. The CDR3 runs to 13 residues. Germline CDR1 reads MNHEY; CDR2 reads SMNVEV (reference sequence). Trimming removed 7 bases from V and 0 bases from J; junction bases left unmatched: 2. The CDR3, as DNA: TGTGCCAGCACCGGACAGGGCTCCTACGAGCAGTACTTC. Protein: CASTGQGSYEQYF.

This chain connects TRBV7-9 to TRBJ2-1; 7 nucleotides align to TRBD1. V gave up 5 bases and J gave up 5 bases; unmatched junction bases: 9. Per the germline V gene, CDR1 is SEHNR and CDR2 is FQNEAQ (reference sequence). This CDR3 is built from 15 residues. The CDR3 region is CASSPRRGQNNEQFF. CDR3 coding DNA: TGTGCCAGCAGCCCCCGACGGGGACAGAACAATGAGCAGTTCTTC.